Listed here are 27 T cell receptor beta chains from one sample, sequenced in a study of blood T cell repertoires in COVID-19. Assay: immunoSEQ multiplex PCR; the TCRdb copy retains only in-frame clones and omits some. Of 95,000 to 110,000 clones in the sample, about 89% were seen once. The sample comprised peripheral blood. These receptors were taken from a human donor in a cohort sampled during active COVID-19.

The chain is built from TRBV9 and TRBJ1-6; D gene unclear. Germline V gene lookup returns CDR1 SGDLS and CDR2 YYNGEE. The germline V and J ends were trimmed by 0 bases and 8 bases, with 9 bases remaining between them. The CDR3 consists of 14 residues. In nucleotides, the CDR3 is TGTGCCAGCAGCGTAGGTCACCTAGATTCACCCCTCCACTTT. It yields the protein CASSVGHLDSPLHF.

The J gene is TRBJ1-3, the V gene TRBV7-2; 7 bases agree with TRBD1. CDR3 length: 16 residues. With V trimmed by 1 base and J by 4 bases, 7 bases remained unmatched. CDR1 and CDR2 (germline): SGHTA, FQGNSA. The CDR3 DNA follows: TGTGCCAGCAGCTTAGTTCTGGGACAGAGGGGAAACACCATATATTTT. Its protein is CASSLVLGQRGNTIYF.

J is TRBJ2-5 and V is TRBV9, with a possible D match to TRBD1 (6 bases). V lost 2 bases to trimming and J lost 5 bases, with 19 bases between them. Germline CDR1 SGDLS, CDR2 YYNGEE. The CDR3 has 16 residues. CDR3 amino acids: CASSVSPTGMGETQYF. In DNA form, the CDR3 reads TGTGCCAGCAGCGTCTCCCCTACAGGGATGGGGGAGACCCAGTACTTC.

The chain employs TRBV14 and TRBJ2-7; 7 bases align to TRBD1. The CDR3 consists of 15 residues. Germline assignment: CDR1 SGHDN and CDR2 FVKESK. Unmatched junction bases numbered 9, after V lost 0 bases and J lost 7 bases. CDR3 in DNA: TGTGCCAGCAGCCAAGAAGGGGGCTTACCCAGGGAGCAGTACTTC. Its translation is CASSQEGGLPREQYF.

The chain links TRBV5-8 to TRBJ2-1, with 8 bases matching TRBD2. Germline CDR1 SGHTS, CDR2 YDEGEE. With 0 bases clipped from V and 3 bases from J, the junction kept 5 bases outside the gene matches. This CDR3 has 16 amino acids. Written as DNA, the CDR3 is TGTGCCAGCAGCTTGGTGGCGGGAGGCTTCTACAATGAGCAGTTCTTC. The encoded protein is CASSLVAGGFYNEQFF.

CDR3 loop: CASSLRQTATNEKLFF. The CDR3 DNA is TGTGCCAGCAGTTTGAGACAGACTGCAACTAATGAAAAACTGTTTTTT. The J gene is TRBJ1-4, the V gene TRBV2; a possible D gene is TRBD1 (5 bases). This CDR3 region has 16 residues. Germline V gene data show CDR1 as SNHLY and CDR2 as FYNNEI. Trimming shortened V by 5 bases and J by 0 bases, and 13 bases separated the two germline ends. Full variable domain (remainder filled in from reference TRBV2 and TRBJ1-4): EPEVTQTPSHQVTQMGQEVILRCVPISNHLYFYWYRQILGQKVEFLVSFYNNEISEKSEIFDDQFSVERPDGSNFTLKIRSTKLEDSAMYFCASSLRQTATNEKLFFGSGTQLSVL.

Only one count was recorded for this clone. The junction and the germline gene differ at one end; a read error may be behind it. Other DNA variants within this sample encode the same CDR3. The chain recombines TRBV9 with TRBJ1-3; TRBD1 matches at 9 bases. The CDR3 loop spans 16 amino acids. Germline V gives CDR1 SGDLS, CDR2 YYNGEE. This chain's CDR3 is CASSVWDRASGNTIYF. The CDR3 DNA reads TGTGCCAGCAGCGTATGGGACAGGGCCTCGGGAAACACTATATATTTT.

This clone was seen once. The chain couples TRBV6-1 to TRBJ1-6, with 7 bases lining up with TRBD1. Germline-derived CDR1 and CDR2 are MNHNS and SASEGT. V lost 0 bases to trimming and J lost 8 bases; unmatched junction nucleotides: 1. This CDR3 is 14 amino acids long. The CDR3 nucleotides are TGTGCCAGCAGTGAAGCAGGGGGCGATTCACCCCTCCACTTT. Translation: CASSEAGGDSPLHF.

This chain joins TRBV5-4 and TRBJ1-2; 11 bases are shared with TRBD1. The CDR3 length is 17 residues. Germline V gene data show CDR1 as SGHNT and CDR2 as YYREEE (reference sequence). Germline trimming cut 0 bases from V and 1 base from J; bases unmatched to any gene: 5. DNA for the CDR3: TGTGCCAGCAGCTTGGGGACAGGGGGCCGTTATAACTATGGCTACACCTTC. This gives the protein CASSLGTGGRYNYGYTF.

CDR3 coding DNA: TGTGCCAGCAGCTTGGGGGGGCCGGACTATGGCTACACCTTC. Translation gives CASSLGGPDYGYTF. The chain uses TRBV5-5 and TRBJ1-2, with D perhaps TRBD1 (6 bases). Trimming removed 0 bases at V and 3 bases at J, with 9 bases between. The CDR3 runs 14 residues. In germline, CDR1 is SGHKS, CDR2 YYEKEE (reference sequence). Full variable domain (missing parts from reference TRBV5-5 and TRBJ1-2): DAGVTQSPTHLIKTRGQQVTLRCSPISGHKSVSWYQQVLGQGPQFIFQYYEKEERGRGNFPDRFSARQFPNYSSELNVNALLLGDSALYLCASSLGGPDYGYTFGSGTRLTVV.

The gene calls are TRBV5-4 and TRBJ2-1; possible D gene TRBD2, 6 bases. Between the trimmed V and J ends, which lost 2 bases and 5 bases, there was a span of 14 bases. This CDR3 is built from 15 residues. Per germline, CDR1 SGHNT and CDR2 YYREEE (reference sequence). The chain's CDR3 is CASSFTGGPNNEQFF. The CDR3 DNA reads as TGTGCCAGCAGCTTCACCGGGGGACCCAACAATGAGCAGTTCTTC.

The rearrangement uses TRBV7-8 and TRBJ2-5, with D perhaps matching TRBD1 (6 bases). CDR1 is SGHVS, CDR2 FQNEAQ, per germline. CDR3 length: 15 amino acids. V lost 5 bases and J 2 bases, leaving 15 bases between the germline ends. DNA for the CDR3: TGTGCCAGCAGCCCGTACCGGGACAAGCAAGAGACCCAGTACTTC. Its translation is CASSPYRDKQETQYF.

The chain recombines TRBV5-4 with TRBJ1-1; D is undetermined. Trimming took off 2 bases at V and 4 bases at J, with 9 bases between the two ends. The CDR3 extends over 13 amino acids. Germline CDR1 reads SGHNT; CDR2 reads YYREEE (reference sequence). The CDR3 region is CASSFPPFTEAFF. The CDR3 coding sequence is TGTGCCAGCAGCTTTCCTCCCTTCACTGAAGCTTTCTTT.

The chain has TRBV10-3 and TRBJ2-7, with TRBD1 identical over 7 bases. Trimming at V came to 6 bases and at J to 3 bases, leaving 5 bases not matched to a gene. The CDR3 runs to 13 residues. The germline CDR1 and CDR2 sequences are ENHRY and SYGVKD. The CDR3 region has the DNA TGTGCCATCAGACTAAGGGACAGCTACGAGCAGTACTTC. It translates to CAIRLRDSYEQYF.

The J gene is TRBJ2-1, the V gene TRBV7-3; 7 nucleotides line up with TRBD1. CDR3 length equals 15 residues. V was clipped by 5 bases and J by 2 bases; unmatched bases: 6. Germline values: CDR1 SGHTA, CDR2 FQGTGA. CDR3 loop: CASSRQGQPYNEQFF. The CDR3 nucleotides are TGTGCCAGCAGCCGCCAGGGACAGCCCTACAATGAGCAGTTCTTC.

Here the CDR3 reads CASSEGRGTEAFF. CDR3 coding DNA: TGTGCCAGCAGTGAAGGTAGAGGTACTGAAGCTTTCTTT. The chain combines TRBV6-1 with TRBJ1-1; D not resolved. Germline CDR1 reads MNHNS; CDR2 reads SASEGT. V dropped 1 base and J dropped 5 bases, with 8 bases sitting between them. The CDR3 consists of 13 residues.

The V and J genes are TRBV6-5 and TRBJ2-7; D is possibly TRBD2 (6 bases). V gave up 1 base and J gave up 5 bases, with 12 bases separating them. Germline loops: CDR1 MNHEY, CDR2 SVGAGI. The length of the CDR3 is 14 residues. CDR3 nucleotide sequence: TGTGCCAGCAGTTACTTGGAGGGTCGGGACGAGCAGTACTTC. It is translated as CASSYLEGRDEQYF.

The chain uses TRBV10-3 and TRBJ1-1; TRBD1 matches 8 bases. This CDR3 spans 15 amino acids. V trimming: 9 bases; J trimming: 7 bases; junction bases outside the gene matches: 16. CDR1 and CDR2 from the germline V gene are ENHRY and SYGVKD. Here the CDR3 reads CAIRAQGAEVGEAFF. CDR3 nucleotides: TGTGCCATTCGGGCGCAGGGGGCGGAGGTCGGTGAAGCTTTCTTT.

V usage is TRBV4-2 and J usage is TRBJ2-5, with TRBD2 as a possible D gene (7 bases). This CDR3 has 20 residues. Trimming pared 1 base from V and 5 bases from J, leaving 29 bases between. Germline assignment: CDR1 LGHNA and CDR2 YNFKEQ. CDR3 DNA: TGTGCCAGCAGCCAAGGGGCCTTAGGACTAGTGGGGGGCTCTCGGGAGACCCAGTACTTC. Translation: CASSQGALGLVGGSRETQYF.

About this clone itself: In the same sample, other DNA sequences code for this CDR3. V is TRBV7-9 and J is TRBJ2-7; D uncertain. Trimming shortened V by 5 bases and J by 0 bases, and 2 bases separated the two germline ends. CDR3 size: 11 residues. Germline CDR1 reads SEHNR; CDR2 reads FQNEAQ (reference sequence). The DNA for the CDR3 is TGTGCCAGCAGCCTCTCCTACGAGCAGTACTTC. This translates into CASSLSYEQYF.

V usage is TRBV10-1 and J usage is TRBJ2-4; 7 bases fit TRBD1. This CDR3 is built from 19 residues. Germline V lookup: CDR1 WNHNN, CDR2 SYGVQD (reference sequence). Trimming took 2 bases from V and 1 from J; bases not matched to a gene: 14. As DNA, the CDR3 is TGCGCCAGCAGTGAGAAAAGGGGGCGCATGATCGATGCCAAAAACATTCAGTACTTC. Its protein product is CASSEKRGRMIDAKNIQYF.

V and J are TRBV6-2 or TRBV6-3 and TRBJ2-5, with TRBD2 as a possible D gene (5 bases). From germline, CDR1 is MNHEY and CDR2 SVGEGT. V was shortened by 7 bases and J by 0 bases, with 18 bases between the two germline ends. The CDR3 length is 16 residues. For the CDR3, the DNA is TGTGCCAGCAACCCCCGGCGGGCGGGTGACCAAGAGACCCAGTACTTC. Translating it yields CASNPRRAGDQETQYF.

The DNA for the CDR3 is TGTGCCAGCAGCTTACAGTGGCGGGGGGAAGATACGCAGTATTTT. It specifies CASSLQWRGEDTQYF. This chain links TRBV7-8 with TRBJ2-3; TRBD2 matches 8 bases. V lost 2 bases to trimming and J lost 5 bases; unmatched junction nucleotides: 6. This CDR3 spans 15 amino acids. Germline CDR1 reads SGHVS; CDR2 reads FQNEAQ.

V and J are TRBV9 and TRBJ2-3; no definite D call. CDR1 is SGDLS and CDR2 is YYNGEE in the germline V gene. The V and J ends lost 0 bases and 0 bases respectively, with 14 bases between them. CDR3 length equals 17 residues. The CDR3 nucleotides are TGTGCCAGCAGCGTAGGAAGAACTGCTCCTAGCACAGATACGCAGTATTTT. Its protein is CASSVGRTAPSTDTQYF.

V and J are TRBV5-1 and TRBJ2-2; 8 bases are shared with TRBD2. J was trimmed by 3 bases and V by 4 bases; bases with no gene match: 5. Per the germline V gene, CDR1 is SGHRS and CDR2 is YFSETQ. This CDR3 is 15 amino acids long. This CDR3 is CASSRAGDHTGELFF. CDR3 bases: TGCGCCAGCAGCCGAGCGGGGGACCACACCGGGGAGCTGTTTTTT.

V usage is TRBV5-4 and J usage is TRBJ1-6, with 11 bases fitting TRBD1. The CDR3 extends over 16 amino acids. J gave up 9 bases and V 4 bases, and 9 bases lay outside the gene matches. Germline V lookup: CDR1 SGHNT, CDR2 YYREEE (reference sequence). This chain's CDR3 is CASSDGQGAVFSPLHF. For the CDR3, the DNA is TGTGCCAGCAGCGACGGACAGGGGGCGGTTTTTTCACCCCTCCACTTT.

This CDR3 reads CASSPEASGPTRRSYEQYF. For the CDR3, the DNA is TGTGCCAGCAGCCCCGAGGCTAGCGGGCCTACCCGGCGGTCCTACGAGCAGTACTTC. The chain joins TRBV7-6 to TRBJ2-7, with 8 bases fitting TRBD2. Per germline, CDR1 SGHVS and CDR2 FNYEAQ. The ends lost 5 bases at V and 1 base at J; junction bases unmatched: 19. The CDR3 is 19 amino acids. The full variable domain, in which reference TRBV7-6 and TRBJ2-7 provide the parts outside the CDR3, is GAGVSQSPRYKVTKRGQDVALRCDPISGHVSLYWYRQALGQGPEFLTYFNYEAQQDKSGLPNDRFSAERPEGSISTLTIQRTEQRDSAMYRCASSPEASGPTRRSYEQYFGPGTRLTVT.